A selection of T cell receptor beta chains follows, all from one sample in a study of neurological immune-mediated disorders. Each CDR3 protein is one row after TCRdb ran MiXCR on the 5' RACE reads. The sample yields roughly 76,000 distinct CDR3 sequences, 14% seen once. Specimen: PBMCs. These receptor sequences come from a woman aged 45-59 years in good health. CDR3s include the opening cysteine and the closing phenylalanine or tryptophan. Each record gives: D gene, clone size, J gene, V gene, CDR3 DNA, CDR3 protein. The D gene is left open where the match is weak. Only part of the rows carry a size: once, few, many, or a class if the clone is expanded.

D: TRBD1; size: many; J: TRBJ1-1; V: TRBV5-1; DNA: TGCGCCAGCAGCCCCGGACAGGGGGTAGGGAACACTGAAGCTTTCTTT; CDR3: CASSPGQGVGNTEAFF
D: TRBD1; size: NA; J: TRBJ2-7; V: TRBV5-1; DNA: TGCGCCAGCAGCTTGCAGGTTAGGGGACAGGGGACCGAGCAGTACTTC; CDR3: CASSLQVRGQGTEQYF
D: TRBD2; size: few; J: TRBJ2-7; V: TRBV20-1; DNA: TGCAGTGCTAGACTAGCGGGATCCTACGAGCAGTACTTC; CDR3: CSARLAGSYEQYF
D: TRBD2; size: many; J: TRBJ2-2; V: TRBV7-8; DNA: TGTGCCAGCAGCCCCGGGGCTAGCGGGAACACCGGGGAGCTGTTTTTT; CDR3: CASSPGASGNTGELFF
D: NA; size: few; J: TRBJ1-6; V: TRBV3-1; DNA: TGTGCCAGCAGCCAATATGGACAGATTAATTCACCCCTCCACTTT; CDR3: CASSQYGQINSPLHF
D: TRBD2; size: many; J: TRBJ2-1; V: TRBV7-2; DNA: TGTGCCAGCAGCTTCACTAGCGGGAGTTCAAATGAGCAGTTCTTC; CDR3: CASSFTSGSSNEQFF
D: NA; size: NA; J: TRBJ1-2; V: TRBV12-3/TRBV12-4; DNA: TGTGCCAGCAGTTTCATCACAGGCCGCAACTATGGCTACACCTTC; CDR3: CASSFITGRNYGYTF
D: TRBD1; size: many; J: TRBJ2-7; V: TRBV7-2; DNA: TGTGCCAGCAGCAAGGGACAGGGGAGTTCCTACGAGCAGTACTTC; CDR3: CASSKGQGSSYEQYF
D: NA; size: NA; J: TRBJ2-3; V: TRBV5-4; DNA: TGTGCCAGCAGCGGCGGAGTTATCCGCACAGATACGCAGTATTTT; CDR3: CASSGGVIRTDTQYF
D: TRBD2; size: many; J: TRBJ2-1; V: TRBV5-1; DNA: TGCGCCAGCAGCAGGGGACTAGCGGGGGGGCCAAACAATGAGCAGTTCTTC; CDR3: CASSRGLAGGPNNEQFF
D: NA; size: few; J: TRBJ2-3; V: TRBV5-1; DNA: TGCGCCAGCAGCTTGAAGGGGGGTCGCACAGATACGCAGTATTTT; CDR3: CASSLKGGRTDTQYF
D: NA; size: many; J: TRBJ1-1; V: TRBV9; DNA: TGTGCCAGCAGCTCCGGACAGCGATTAAACACTGAAGCTTTCTTT; CDR3: CASSSGQRLNTEAFF
D: NA; size: many; J: TRBJ2-7; V: TRBV4-1; DNA: TGCGCCAGCAGCCAAGGAGGAGGGGGCAGCTCCTACGAGCAGTACTTC; CDR3: CASSQGGGGSSYEQYF
D: NA; size: NA; J: TRBJ1-5; V: TRBV24-1; DNA: TGTGCCACCCGGAGGTTGACAGTGACCCATACGCCCCAGCATTTT; CDR3: CATRRLTVTHTPQHF
D: TRBD1; size: many; J: TRBJ2-1; V: TRBV5-6; DNA: TGTGCCAGCAGCAGGCAGGACAGGGTGGGTGAGCAGTTCTTC; CDR3: CASSRQDRVGEQFF
D: TRBD1; size: many; J: TRBJ2-6; V: TRBV7-2; DNA: TGTGCCAGCAGCTTAGTTGGGACAGCCTCTGGGGCCAACGTCCTGACTTTC; CDR3: CASSLVGTASGANVLTF
D: TRBD2; size: many; J: TRBJ2-1; V: TRBV11-2; DNA: TGTGCCAGCAGGGGGGGGGGAAATAGTATCGGTGAGCAGTTCTTC; CDR3: CASRGGGNSIGEQFF
D: NA; size: many; J: TRBJ1-2; V: TRBV15; DNA: TGTGCCACCAGCAGAGACAGGGGCGATTATGGCTACACCTTC; CDR3: CATSRDRGDYGYTF
D: NA; size: many; J: TRBJ2-2; V: TRBV7-2; DNA: TGTGCCAGCAGCATGGACAGCACCGGGGAGCTGTTTTTT; CDR3: CASSMDSTGELFF
D: NA; size: many; J: TRBJ2-7; V: TRBV27; DNA: TGTGCCAGCAGTTTGATAGCGGCCCCCTACGAGCAGTACTTC; CDR3: CASSLIAAPYEQYF
D: TRBD1; size: few; J: TRBJ1-5; V: TRBV12-3/TRBV12-4; DNA: TGTGCCAGCAGCCTACAGGGGGGGGGTCAGCCCCAGCATTTT; CDR3: CASSLQGGGQPQHF
D: TRBD1; size: many; J: TRBJ1-5; V: TRBV28; DNA: TGTGCCAGCAGACGAATCACAGGGGGCTATCAGCCCCAGCATTTT; CDR3: CASRRITGGYQPQHF
D: NA; size: few; J: TRBJ2-7; V: TRBV30; DNA: TGTGCCTGGAGTGCGACAGATTACGAGCAGTACTTC; CDR3: CAWSATDYEQYF
D: NA; size: NA; J: TRBJ2-2; V: TRBV29-1; DNA: TGCAGCGTTGACTTCAGCCACACCGGGGAGCTGTTTTTT; CDR3: CSVDFSHTGELFF
D: TRBD1; size: many; J: TRBJ1-2; V: TRBV5-1; DNA: TGCGCCAGCAGCTTATGGGACAGATCTAACTATGGCTACACCTTC; CDR3: CASSLWDRSNYGYTF
D: NA; size: many; J: TRBJ2-3; V: TRBV29-1; DNA: TGCAGCGGCATGAGGCGAAGCACAGATACGCAGTATTTT; CDR3: CSGMRRSTDTQYF
D: NA; size: few; J: TRBJ2-5; V: TRBV27; DNA: TGTGCCAGCAGTAGGCGTTTCCAAGAGACCCAGTACTTC; CDR3: CASSRRFQETQYF
D: TRBD1; size: many; J: TRBJ1-3; V: TRBV12-3/TRBV12-4; DNA: TGTGCCAGCAGTTTTGTTCAAAGGGGGCCTGGAAACACCATATATTTT; CDR3: CASSFVQRGPGNTIYF
D: TRBD2; size: many; J: TRBJ2-2; V: TRBV11-1; DNA: TGTGCCAGCAGGTTGAACCTAGCGGCCGGGGAGCTGTTTTTT; CDR3: CASRLNLAAGELFF
D: TRBD2; size: many; J: TRBJ2-1; V: TRBV3-1; DNA: TGTGCCAGCAGCCAGACTAGCGGGGACAATGAGCAGTTCTTC; CDR3: CASSQTSGDNEQFF
D: TRBD2; size: many; J: TRBJ2-1; V: TRBV24-1; DNA: TGTGCCACCAGTGATCCCGGGGGTAGCGGGAGGTCGACCTACAATGAGCAGTTCTTC; CDR3: CATSDPGGSGRSTYNEQFF
D: NA; size: few; J: TRBJ2-3; V: TRBV20-1; DNA: TGCAGTGCTAGATCCGCCCCCGATAGGGGGGATACGCAGTATTTT; CDR3: CSARSAPDRGDTQYF
D: TRBD1; size: many; J: TRBJ1-5; V: TRBV12-3/TRBV12-4; DNA: TGTGCCAGCAACCTAGGACAGGTCGAGGGGCCCCAGCATTTT; CDR3: CASNLGQVEGPQHF
D: TRBD1; size: many; J: TRBJ2-2; V: TRBV5-5; DNA: TGTGCCAGCAGCCTGGGACAGGGCATATACACCGGGGAGCTGTTTTTT; CDR3: CASSLGQGIYTGELFF